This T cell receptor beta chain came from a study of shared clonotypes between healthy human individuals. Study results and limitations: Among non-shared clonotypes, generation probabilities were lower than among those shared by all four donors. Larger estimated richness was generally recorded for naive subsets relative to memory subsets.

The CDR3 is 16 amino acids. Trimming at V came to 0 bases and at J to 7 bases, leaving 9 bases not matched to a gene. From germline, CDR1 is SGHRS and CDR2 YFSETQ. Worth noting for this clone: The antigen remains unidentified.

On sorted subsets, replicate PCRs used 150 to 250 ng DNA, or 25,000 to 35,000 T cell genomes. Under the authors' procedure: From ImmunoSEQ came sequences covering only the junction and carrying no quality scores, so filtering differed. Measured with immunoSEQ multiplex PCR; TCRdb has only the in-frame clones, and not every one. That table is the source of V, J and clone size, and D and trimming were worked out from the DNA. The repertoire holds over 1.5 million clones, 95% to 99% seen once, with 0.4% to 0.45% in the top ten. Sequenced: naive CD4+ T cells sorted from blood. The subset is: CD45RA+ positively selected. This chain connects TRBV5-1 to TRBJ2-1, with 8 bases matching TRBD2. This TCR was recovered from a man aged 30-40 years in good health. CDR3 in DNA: TGCGCCAGCAGCTTGGTCTCCAGCGGGAGAATAAATGAGCAGTTCTTC. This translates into CASSLVSSGRINEQFF.